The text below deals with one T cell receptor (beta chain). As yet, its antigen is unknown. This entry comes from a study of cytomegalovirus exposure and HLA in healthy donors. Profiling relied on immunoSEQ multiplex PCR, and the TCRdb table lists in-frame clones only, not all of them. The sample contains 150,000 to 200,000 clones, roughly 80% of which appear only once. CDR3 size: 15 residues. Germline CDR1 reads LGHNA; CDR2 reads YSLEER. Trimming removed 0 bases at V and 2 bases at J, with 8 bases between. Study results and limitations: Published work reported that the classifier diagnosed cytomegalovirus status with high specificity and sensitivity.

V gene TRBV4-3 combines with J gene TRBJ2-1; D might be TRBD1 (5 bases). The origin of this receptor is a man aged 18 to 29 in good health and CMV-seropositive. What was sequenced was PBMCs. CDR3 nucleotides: TGCGCCAGCAGCCAAGAGATGACAGCCTACAATGAGCAGTTCTTC. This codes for CASSQEMTAYNEQFF.